Below, one T cell receptor (beta chain) is given with its context. Original processing methods: Nucleated cell counts were estimated from reference gene primer amplification. Here immunoSEQ multiplex PCR was the method, and the copy in TCRdb shows in-frame clones only, minus some. V and J calls and clone size are copied from that table; D and trimming were computed from the DNA. The repertoire holds about half a million clones, with over 75% as singletons. CDR3 size: 16 residues. The J segment lost 6 bases and the V segment lost 0 bases, leaving 12 bases of the junction unmatched. CDR1 and CDR2 (germline): SGHRS, YFSETQ. The sample comes from a study of blood T cell repertoires in COVID-19. About the research overall: Italy, Spain and the United States were the sources of the convalescent and acute COVID-19 samples. PBMCs, B-cell-depleted T cells, or T cells provided the cDNA or gDNA that made up the material.

The sample taken for sequencing was peripheral blood. The TCR was taken from a human donor in a cohort sampled during active COVID-19. J is TRBJ2-7 and V is TRBV5-1, with 7 bases matching TRBD1. The CDR3, as DNA: TGCGCCAGCAGCTTGGATCCTCAGCAGGGGGTGAGCGAGCAGTACTTC. This codes for CASSLDPQQGVSEQYF.